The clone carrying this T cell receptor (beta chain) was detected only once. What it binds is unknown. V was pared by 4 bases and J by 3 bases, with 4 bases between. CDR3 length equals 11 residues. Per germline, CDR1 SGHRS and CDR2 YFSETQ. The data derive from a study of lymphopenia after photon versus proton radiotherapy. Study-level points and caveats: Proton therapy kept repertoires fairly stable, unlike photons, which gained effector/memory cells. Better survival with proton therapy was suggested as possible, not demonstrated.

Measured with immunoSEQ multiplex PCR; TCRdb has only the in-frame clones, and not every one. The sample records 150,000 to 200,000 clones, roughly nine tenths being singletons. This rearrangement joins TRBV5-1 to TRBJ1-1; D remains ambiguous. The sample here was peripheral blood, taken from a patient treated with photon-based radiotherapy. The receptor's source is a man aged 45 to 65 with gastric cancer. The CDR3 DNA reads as TGCGCCAGCAGCCGGGACACTGAAGCTTTCTTT. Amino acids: CASSRDTEAFF. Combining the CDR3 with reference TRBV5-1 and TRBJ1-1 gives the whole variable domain KAGVTQTPRYLIKTRGQQVTLSCSPISGHRSVSWYQQTPGQGLQFLFEYFSETQRNKGNFPGRFSGRQFSNSRSEMNVSTLELGDSALYLCASSRDTEAFFGQGTRLTVV.